This T cell receptor beta chain was sequenced in a study of blood T cells in healthy people across ages (dated by TCRdb to between 2015 and 2016). Background on the whole study: In model experiments, template switching captured roughly one uniquely barcoded TCR beta cDNA molecule for every two T cells. The study analyzed two additional independent replicas of 1 million unique cDNA reads from the same blood draw for two donors, one aged 18 to 30 and one aged 80 or older. To avoid experimental bias, donors of different ages were distributed randomly across sequencing lanes. The donors were divided into four age groups: young (average roughly 17 years), middle-aged (roughly 42), aged (roughly 66) and long-lived (nearly 85). To track age-related changes in TCR beta repertoire diversity, the study relied on deep sequencing normalized with unique cDNA molecular identifiers. General findings and caveats noted by the study authors: Observed TCR beta diversity per million T cells fell roughly linearly with age, and a significant reduction was already apparent by age around 44. Compared with the aged group, the long-lived group had more naive CD4+ T cells, fewer expanded clones and increased TCR diversity, suggesting age selection. Bulk unsorted PBMC profiling prevented conclusive comparison of naive and antigen-experienced compartments. Observed TCR beta diversity correlated strongly with the percentage of naive T cells measured by flow cytometry. Donor CMV infection status was unknown, potentially confounding age-related changes in expanded clonotypes. Estimates of total diversity based on one million sequenced T cells were regarded as lower bounds and as underestimates.

The approximately 40 donors, aged about 6 to 95 years, were systemically healthy Caucasian individuals from Russia. Around 9.9 milliliters of peripheral blood were collected from each donor into EDTA-treated Vacutainer tubes. Ficoll-Paque density-gradient centrifugation was used to isolate PBMCs, with at least 6.5 million per sample. Total RNA, at least 5 micrograms per sample, was extracted from PBMCs with Trizol reagent. Naive CD45RAhigh/CD27high T cell percentages were measured by flow cytometry on a PBMC aliquot from every donor. This clonotype turned up a few times. Its antigen remains undetermined. Base qualities are missing; no much larger clone stands one base away. Library method: 5' RACE. The sample was run on an Illumina HiSeq 2500. A second 7 to 11 cycle PCR used a sample-barcoded 5' primer and a J-beta primer mix. A unique molecular identifier was introduced onto each TCR beta cDNA molecule by a template-switch 5' adaptor carrying 12 random nucleotides. At least 2.5 million CDR3-containing paired-end reads were obtained from each sample. The Mint cDNA synthesis kit, primed by a TRBC-specific oligonucleotide, was used to synthesize first-strand cDNA from all RNA. All cDNA was treated with uracil-DNA glycosylase and then went through a first 18-cycle PCR with the universal primers M1SS and BC2_uni_R. Regarding the original processing steps: For normalization, 1 million high-quality reads, each with a distinct molecular identifier, were randomly selected from each sample. Reads with shared molecular identifiers were discarded instead of being binned into consensus sequences. MiTCR, set to a Q25 quality threshold and the strictest error-elimination algorithm, was used for CDR3 identification, clonotype clustering and error correction. A nonparametric unseen species model with Euler transformation was used to estimate lower-bound total TCR beta diversity. TCRdb reanalyzed the raw reads on its own, using fastp at Q25 for trimming and MiXCR for clone calling, and kept in-frame beta chains. Every CDR3 protein is listed once, alongside the most common genes and DNA of its rows. The V and J calls follow TCRdb's processing rather than the paper's. This sample is represented by 250,000 to 300,000 distinct CDR3 sequences; about 25% of them were singletons. The ten largest clones take up 29% of the sample.

From the germline V gene, CDR1 is SGDLS and CDR2 is YYNGEE. The germline V and J ends show losses of 0 bases and 3 bases respectively, and no gene match explains 3 bases of the junction. The CDR3 sequence holds 15 residues, the cysteine and phenylalanine included. The entry retains the CDR3 DNA only, 45 bases that are in frame from base 1. The sequence came from a woman in her 70s in good health. The rearranged segments are TRBV9 and TRBJ1-2; the junction holds 9 bases that match TRBD1. Input material: blood. The base sequence is TGTGCCAGCAGCGTAGAGAGACAGGGGGACTATGGCTACACCTTC. Translation gives CASSVERQGDYGYTF.